What follows are 19 T cell receptor beta chains derived from one specimen sequenced in a study of blood T cell repertoires in COVID-19. Clones were read by immunoSEQ multiplex PCR, and TCRdb kept only the in-frame ones, dropping some. The table lists under 4,500 clones, 70% to 80% of them singletons. Sequenced input: peripheral blood. These TCRs come from a human donor with active or convalescent COVID-19. The donor label of this sample is uncertain.

This sequence joins TRBV27 and TRBJ2-1; 11 positions match TRBD2. In germline, CDR1 is MNHEY, CDR2 SMNVEV (reference sequence). CDR3 length: 17 residues. V lost 8 bases and J lost 4; bases outside the gene matches: 13. CDR3: CASRRIAGGPGYNEQFF. CDR3 coding DNA: TGTGCCAGCCGGAGAATAGCGGGAGGGCCGGGGTACAATGAGCAGTTCTTC.

The chain is built from TRBV19 and TRBJ1-4; D not resolved. CDR1 and CDR2 from the germline V gene are LNHDA and SQIVND (reference sequence). This CDR3 spans 15 amino acids. V was clipped by 4 bases and J by 3 bases, with 12 bases between them. The CDR3 nucleotides read TGTGCCAGTAGTAATTTCGAAAGCTCTAATGAAAAACTGTTTTTT. Amino acids: CASSNFESSNEKLFF.

V is TRBV9 and J is TRBJ2-5; 10 bases fit TRBD2. V dropped 0 bases and J dropped 1; count of bases not matched to a gene: 3. The CDR3 has 16 residues. Germline CDR1 is SGDLS and CDR2 is YYNGEE. The CDR3 protein is CASSVEIAGGQETQYF. As DNA, the CDR3 is TGTGCCAGCAGCGTAGAGATAGCGGGAGGCCAAGAGACCCAGTACTTC.

The chain links TRBV30 to TRBJ2-3, with TRBD2 identical over 13 bases. V lost 3 bases, J lost 5 bases, and 5 bases stayed unmatched. Germline V gene sequence: CDR1 GTSNPN, CDR2 SVGIG (reference sequence). The CDR3 loop spans 15 amino acids. CDR3 sequence (DNA): TGTGCCTGGAGCGGGACTAGCGGGACGATAGATACGCAGTATTTT. It codes for CAWSGTSGTIDTQYF. Full variable domain (outside the CDR3, taken from reference TRBV30 and TRBJ2-3): SQTIHQWPATLVQPVGSPLSLECTVEGTSNPNLYWYRQAAGRGLQLLFYSVGIGQISSEVPQNLSASRPQDRQFILSSKKLLLSDSGFYLCAWSGTSGTIDTQYFGPGTRLTVL.

This rearrangement joins TRBV11-2 to TRBJ2-2; 10 bases agree with TRBD2. The trim removed 5 bases at V and 6 bases at J, leaving 6 bases unmatched. CDR1 and CDR2 (germline): SGHAT, FQNNGV. This CDR3 comprises 15 residues. In nucleotides, the CDR3 is TGTGCCAGCAGCCCAACTAGCGGGACCGCCGGGGAGCTGTTTTTT. Its translation: CASSPTSGTAGELFF.

The chain links TRBV14 to TRBJ2-3; unclear D gene. Trimming cost V 4 bases and J 1 base, with 9 bases left between them. Germline CDR1 reads SGHDN; CDR2 reads FVKESK. The CDR3 covers 14 residues. CDR3 in DNA: TGTGCCAGCAGCCGGTTATCGGGCACAGATACGCAGTATTTT. As protein: CASSRLSGTDTQYF.

The chain uses TRBV29-1 and TRBJ2-1; 10 nucleotides align to TRBD2. The V and J ends lost 5 bases and 2 bases, in that order; junction bases with no gene match: 9. CDR1 is SQVTM and CDR2 is ANQGSEA in the germline V gene. The CDR3 runs to 16 residues. CDR3 in DNA: TGCAGCGTTAGGGCCCTAGCGGGAGCTGCCTACAATGAGCAGTTCTTC. It codes for CSVRALAGAAYNEQFF.

This clone showed up just once. V and J are TRBV30 and TRBJ2-6; 7 nucleotides agree with TRBD2. The CDR3 covers 14 residues. The germline CDR1 and CDR2 sequences are GTSNPN and SVGIG (reference sequence). For the CDR3, the DNA is TGTGCTCAAGATCCGGGGGGTGGGGCCAACGTCCTGACTTTC. It specifies CAQDPGGGANVLTF. The full variable domain, with the rest looked up from reference TRBV30 and TRBJ2-6, is SQTIHQWPATLVQPVGSPLSLECTVEGTSNPNLYWYRQAAGRGLQLLFYSVGIGQISSEVPQNLSASRPQDRQFILSSKKLLLSDSGFYLCAQDPGGGANVLTFGAGSRLTVL.

The chain carries TRBV4-3 and TRBJ2-1; 8 bases are a match to TRBD1. The CDR3 loop spans 15 amino acids. The ends lost 4 bases at V and 5 bases at J; junction bases unmatched: 7. In germline, CDR1 is LGHNA, CDR2 YSLEER. The chain's CDR3 is CASSPGQGRDNEQFF. CDR3 sequence (DNA): TGCGCCAGCAGCCCTGGACAGGGAAGGGACAATGAGCAGTTCTTC.

In this sample, this clone turned up a few times. J is TRBJ1-4 and V is TRBV7-6, with D hard to call. CDR1 is SGHVS and CDR2 is FNYEAQ in the germline V gene. CDR3 length equals 14 residues. Trimming stripped 4 bases from V and 8 bases from J, with 14 bases between. CDR3 amino acids: CASSSGYPSEKLFF. The CDR3 DNA reads TGTGCCAGCAGCTCGGGGTACCCAAGCGAAAAACTGTTTTTT.

The chain uses TRBV7-9 and TRBJ1-2; D remains ambiguous. This CDR3 is 12 amino acids long. With 3 bases removed from V and 4 bases from J, the gap between germline ends came to 6 bases. Germline-derived CDR1 and CDR2 are SEHNR and FQNEAQ (reference sequence). The chain's CDR3 is CASSFPRYGYTF. In DNA, the CDR3 is TGTGCCAGCAGCTTCCCTCGCTATGGCTACACCTTC.

Regarding this clone: The junction differs from germline at one of its ends, possibly a read error. In DNA form, the CDR3 reads TGTGCTAGCAGCTCTGGACAGGGCAACACCATATATTTT. This codes for CASSSGQGNTIYF. The rearrangement links TRBV7-7 to TRBJ1-3, with 8 bases that match TRBD1. The germline CDR1 and CDR2 sequences are SSHAT and FNYEAQ (reference sequence). The CDR3 sequence is 13 residues long.

CDR3 sequence (DNA): TGTGCCAGCAGCTTATCCCAGCGGGGTGAGCAGTACTTC. This codes for CASSLSQRGEQYF. This chain uses TRBV7-2 with TRBJ2-7, with 7 positions matching TRBD2. Germline values: CDR1 SGHTA, CDR2 FQGNSA. This CDR3 comprises 13 residues. Trimming removed 2 bases from V and 7 bases from J; junction bases left unmatched: 5.

The chain carries TRBV27 and TRBJ2-3; 7 bases align to TRBD1. The CDR3 length is 14 residues. Germline V lookup: CDR1 MNHEY, CDR2 SMNVEV (reference sequence). V lost 3 bases to trimming and J lost 3 bases; unmatched junction nucleotides: 3. The CDR3 loop is CASSFSTGTDTQYF. The CDR3 coding sequence is TGTGCCAGCAGTTTTTCGACAGGGACAGATACGCAGTATTTT.

This clone was observed a few times. This rearrangement joins TRBV5-1 to TRBJ1-4, with TRBD1 as a possible D gene (5 bases). The V end was cut by 4 bases, the J end by 8 bases, with 15 bases between. This CDR3 contains 14 residues. The germline V gene has CDR1 SGHRS and CDR2 YFSETQ. The CDR3 DNA sequence: TGCGCCAGCAGCGGACGTAGCGGGGACGAAAAACTGTTTTTT. It encodes CASSGRSGDEKLFF. Combining the CDR3 with reference TRBV5-1 and TRBJ1-4 gives the whole variable domain KAGVTQTPRYLIKTRGQQVTLSCSPISGHRSVSWYQQTPGQGLQFLFEYFSETQRNKGNFPGRFSGRQFSNSRSEMNVSTLELGDSALYLCASSGRSGDEKLFFGSGTQLSVL.

The chain uses TRBV5-4 and TRBJ2-6, with 7 bases fitting TRBD1. Germline values: CDR1 SGHNT, CDR2 YYREEE (reference sequence). The ends lost 1 base at V and 0 bases at J; junction bases unmatched: 4. CDR3 length: 17 amino acids. The CDR3 protein is CASSLRRGNSGANVLTF. In nucleotides, the CDR3 is TGTGCCAGCAGCTTGCGCAGGGGGAACTCTGGGGCCAACGTCCTGACTTTC. The full variable domain, completed using reference TRBV5-4 and TRBJ2-6, is ETGVTQSPTHLIKTRGQQVTLRCSSQSGHNTVSWYQQALGQGPQFIFQYYREEENGRGNFPPRFSGLQFPNYSSELNVNALELDDSALYLCASSLRRGNSGANVLTFGAGSRLTVL.

In its sample, this clone was seen a few times. CDR3 loop: CASTQRSYNEQFF. The CDR3 coding sequence is TGTGCCAGTACCCAGCGCTCCTACAATGAGCAGTTCTTC. This chain connects TRBV19 to TRBJ2-1; no definite D call. Trimming shortened V by 7 bases and J by 0 bases, and 7 bases separated the two germline ends. The CDR3 runs 13 residues. Germline CDR1 LNHDA, CDR2 SQIVND (reference sequence).

The chain combines TRBV24-1 with TRBJ1-4; D unresolved. The length of the CDR3 is 17 residues. Germline V CDR1 and CDR2: KGHDR, SFDVKD. The ends were cut back, 4 bases at V and 8 bases at J, with 22 bases in the middle. Written as DNA, the CDR3 is TGTGCCACCAGTGAGCCTCCCCCGGAGGAGGGTGAGGAAAAACTGTTTTTT. This encodes CATSEPPPEEGEEKLFF.

The gene calls are TRBV7-8 and TRBJ1-5, with no clear D. This CDR3 has 14 amino acids. The V and J ends lost 5 bases and 0 bases respectively, with 8 bases between them. Per the germline V gene, CDR1 is SGHVS and CDR2 is FQNEAQ. The chain's CDR3 is CASSQPYSNQPQHF. In DNA, the CDR3 is TGTGCCAGCAGCCAACCCTATAGCAATCAGCCCCAGCATTTT.